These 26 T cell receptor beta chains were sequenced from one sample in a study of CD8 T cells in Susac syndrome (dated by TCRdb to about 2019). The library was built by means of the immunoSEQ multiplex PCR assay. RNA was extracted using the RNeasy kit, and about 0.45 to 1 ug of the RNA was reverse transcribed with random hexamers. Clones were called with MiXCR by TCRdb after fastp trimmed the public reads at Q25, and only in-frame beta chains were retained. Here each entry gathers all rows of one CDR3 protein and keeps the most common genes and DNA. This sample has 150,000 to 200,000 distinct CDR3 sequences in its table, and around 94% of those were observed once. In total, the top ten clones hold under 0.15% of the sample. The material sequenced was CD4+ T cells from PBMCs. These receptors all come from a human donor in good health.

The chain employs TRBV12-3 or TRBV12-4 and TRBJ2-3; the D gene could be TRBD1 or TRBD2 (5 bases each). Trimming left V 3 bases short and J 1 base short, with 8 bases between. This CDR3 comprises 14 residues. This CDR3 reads CASSLGDGTDTQYF. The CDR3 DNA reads TGTGCCAGCAGTTTGGGGGACGGCACAGATACGCAGTATTTT.

CDR3 nucleotide sequence: TGTGCCAGCGGGCGATCCTACGAGCAGTACTTC. Protein: CASGRSYEQYF. This chain connects TRBV6-5 to TRBJ2-7; D gene unclear. Trimming stripped 8 bases from V and 1 base from J, with 6 bases between. The CDR3 runs to 11 residues. Germline values: CDR1 MNHEY, CDR2 SVGAGI.

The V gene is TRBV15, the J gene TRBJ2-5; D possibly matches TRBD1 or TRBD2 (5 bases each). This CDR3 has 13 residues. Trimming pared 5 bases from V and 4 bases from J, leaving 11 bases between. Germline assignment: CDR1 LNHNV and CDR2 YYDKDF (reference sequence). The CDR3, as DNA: TGTGCCACCAGCGAGGGGATAGGAGAGACCCAGTACTTC. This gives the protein CATSEGIGETQYF. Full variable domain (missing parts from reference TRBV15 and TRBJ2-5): DAMVIQNPRYQVTQFGKPVTLSCSQTLNHNVMYWYQQKSSQAPKLLFHYYDKDFNNEADTPDNFQSRRPNTSFCFLDIRSPGLGDTAMYLCATSEGIGETQYFGPGTRLLVL.

The CDR3 protein is CSASGQSGETQYF. The CDR3 DNA sequence: TGCAGTGCTAGCGGACAGTCCGGAGAGACCCAGTACTTC. V usage is TRBV20-1 and J usage is TRBJ2-5, with D perhaps matching TRBD1 (6 bases). The germline V gene has CDR1 DFQATT and CDR2 SNEGSKA (reference sequence). Trimming left V 3 bases short and J 4 bases short, with 12 bases between. The CDR3 loop spans 13 amino acids.

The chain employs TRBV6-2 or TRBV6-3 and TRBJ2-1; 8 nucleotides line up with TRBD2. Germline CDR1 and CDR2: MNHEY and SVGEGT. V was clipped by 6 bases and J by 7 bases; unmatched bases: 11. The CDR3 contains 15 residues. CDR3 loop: CASRDPGLGTNEQFF. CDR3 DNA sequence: TGTGCCAGCAGAGACCCGGGACTAGGGACTAATGAGCAGTTCTTC.

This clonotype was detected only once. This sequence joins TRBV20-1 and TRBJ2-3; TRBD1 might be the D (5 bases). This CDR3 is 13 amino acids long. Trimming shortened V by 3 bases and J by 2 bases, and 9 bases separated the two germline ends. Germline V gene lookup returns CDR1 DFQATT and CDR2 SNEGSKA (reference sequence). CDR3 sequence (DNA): TGCAGTGCTAGGGACATTTCCACAGATACGCAGTATTTT. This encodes CSARDISTDTQYF.

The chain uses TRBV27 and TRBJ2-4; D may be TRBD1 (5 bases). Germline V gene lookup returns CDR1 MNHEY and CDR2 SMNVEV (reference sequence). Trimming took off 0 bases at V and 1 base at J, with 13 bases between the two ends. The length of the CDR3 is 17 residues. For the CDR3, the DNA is TGTGCCAGCAGTTTATCGTTCGGCAGGGCGGCCAAAAACATTCAGTACTTC. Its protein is CASSLSFGRAAKNIQYF.

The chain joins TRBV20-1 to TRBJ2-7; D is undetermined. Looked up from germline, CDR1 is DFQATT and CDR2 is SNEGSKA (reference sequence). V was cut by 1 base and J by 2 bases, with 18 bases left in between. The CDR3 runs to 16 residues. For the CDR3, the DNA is TGCAGTGCTAGAGGTCAAGGACGGACCGTAGCCTACGAGCAGTACTTC. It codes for CSARGQGRTVAYEQYF.

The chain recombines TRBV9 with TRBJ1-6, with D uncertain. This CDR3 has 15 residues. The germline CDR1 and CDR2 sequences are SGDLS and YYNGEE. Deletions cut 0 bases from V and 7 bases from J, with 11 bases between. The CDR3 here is CASSVDVGGNSPLHF. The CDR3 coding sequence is TGTGCCAGCAGCGTAGATGTGGGCGGGAATTCACCCCTCCACTTT.

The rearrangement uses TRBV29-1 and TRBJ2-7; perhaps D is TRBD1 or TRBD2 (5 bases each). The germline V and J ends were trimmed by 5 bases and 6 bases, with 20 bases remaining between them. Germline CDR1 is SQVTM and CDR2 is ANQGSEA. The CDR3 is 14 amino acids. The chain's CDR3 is CSVSRDGSALEQYF. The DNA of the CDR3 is TGCAGCGTTAGCCGGGACGGGTCTGCGCTCGAGCAGTACTTC.

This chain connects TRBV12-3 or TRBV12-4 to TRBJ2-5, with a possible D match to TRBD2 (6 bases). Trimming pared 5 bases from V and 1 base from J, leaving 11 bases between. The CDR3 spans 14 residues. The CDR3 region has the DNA TGTGCCAGCAGTCCAGGGCGGGGCCAAGAGACCCAGTACTTC. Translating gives CASSPGRGQETQYF.

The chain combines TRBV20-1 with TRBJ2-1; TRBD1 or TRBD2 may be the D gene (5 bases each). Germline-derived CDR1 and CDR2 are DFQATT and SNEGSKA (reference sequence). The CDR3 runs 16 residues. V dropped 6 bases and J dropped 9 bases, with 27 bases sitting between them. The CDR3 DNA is TGCAGTGCCAAACCTGGGGGTCGGGGCCGTAACGGTGAGCAGTTCTTC. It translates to CSAKPGGRGRNGEQFF.

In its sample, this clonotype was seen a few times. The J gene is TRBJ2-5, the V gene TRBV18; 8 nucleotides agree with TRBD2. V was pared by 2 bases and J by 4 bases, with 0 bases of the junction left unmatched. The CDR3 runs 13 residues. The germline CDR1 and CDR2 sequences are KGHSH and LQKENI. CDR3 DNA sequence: TGTGCCAGCTCACCAAGCGGGGGAGAGACCCAGTACTTC. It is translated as CASSPSGGETQYF.

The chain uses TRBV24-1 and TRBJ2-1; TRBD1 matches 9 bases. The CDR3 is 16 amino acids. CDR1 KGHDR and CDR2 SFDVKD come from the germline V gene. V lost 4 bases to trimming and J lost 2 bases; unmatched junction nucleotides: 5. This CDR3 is CATSDPNRGPYNEQFF. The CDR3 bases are TGTGCCACCAGTGACCCTAACAGGGGGCCCTACAATGAGCAGTTCTTC.

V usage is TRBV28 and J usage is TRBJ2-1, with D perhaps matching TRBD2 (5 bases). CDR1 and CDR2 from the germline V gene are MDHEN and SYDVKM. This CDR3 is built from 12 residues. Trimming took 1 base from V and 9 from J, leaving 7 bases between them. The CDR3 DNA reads TGTGCCAGCAGTTTATTGGGGAGTGAGCAGTTCTTC. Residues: CASSLLGSEQFF. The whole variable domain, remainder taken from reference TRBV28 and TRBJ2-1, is DVKVTQSSRYLVKRTGEKVFLECVQDMDHENMFWYRQDPGLGLRLIYFSYDVKMKEKGDIPEGYSVSREKKERFSLILESASTNQTSMYLCASSLLGSEQFFGPGTRLTVL.

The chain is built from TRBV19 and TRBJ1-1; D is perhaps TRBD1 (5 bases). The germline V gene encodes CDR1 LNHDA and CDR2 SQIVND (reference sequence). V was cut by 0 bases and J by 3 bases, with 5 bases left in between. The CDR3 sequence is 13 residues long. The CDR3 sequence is CASSIDRDTEAFF. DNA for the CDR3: TGTGCCAGTAGTATAGACAGGGACACTGAAGCTTTCTTT.

CDR3 sequence reads: CSASPSGGAYEQYF. As DNA, the CDR3 is TGCAGTGCTAGTCCGAGCGGGGGGGCGTACGAGCAGTACTTC. The gene calls are TRBV20-1 and TRBJ2-7; 10 nucleotides line up with TRBD2. Germline V lookup: CDR1 DFQATT, CDR2 SNEGSKA (reference sequence). The trim removed 3 bases at V and 4 bases at J, leaving 6 bases unmatched. The CDR3 covers 14 residues.

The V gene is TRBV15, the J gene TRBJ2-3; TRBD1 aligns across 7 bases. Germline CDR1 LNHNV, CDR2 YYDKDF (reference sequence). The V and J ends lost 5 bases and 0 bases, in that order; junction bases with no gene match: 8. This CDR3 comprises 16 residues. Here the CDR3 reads CATSEGQRTSTDTQYF. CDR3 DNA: TGTGCCACCAGCGAGGGACAGAGGACTAGCACAGATACGCAGTATTTT.

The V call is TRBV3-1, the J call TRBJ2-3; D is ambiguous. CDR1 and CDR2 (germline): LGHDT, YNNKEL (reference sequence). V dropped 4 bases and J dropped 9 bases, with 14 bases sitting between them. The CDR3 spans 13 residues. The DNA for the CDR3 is TGTGCCAGCAGCCCTAACGCGGCGACGACGCAGTATTTT. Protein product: CASSPNAATTQYF.

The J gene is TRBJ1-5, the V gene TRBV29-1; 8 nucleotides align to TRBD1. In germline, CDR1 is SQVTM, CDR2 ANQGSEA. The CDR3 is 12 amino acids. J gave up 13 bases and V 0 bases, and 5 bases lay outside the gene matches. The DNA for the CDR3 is TGCAGCGTTGAAGATGGGGACAGGTTACAGCATTTT. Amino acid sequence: CSVEDGDRLQHF.

The CDR3: CASSQAPNRKETQYF. The CDR3 DNA is TGTGCCAGCAGCCAAGCCCCCAACAGGAAAGAGACCCAGTACTTC. The rearrangement links TRBV14 to TRBJ2-5, with a weak D call TRBD1 (5 bases). Trimming took off 1 base at V and 3 bases at J, with 12 bases between the two ends. The germline CDR1 and CDR2 sequences are SGHDN and FVKESK. This CDR3 has 15 amino acids. Variable domain in full (rest from reference TRBV14 and TRBJ2-5): EAGVTQFPSHSVIEKGQTVTLRCDPISGHDNLYWYRRVMGKEIKFLLHFVKESKQDESGMPNNRFLAERTGGTYSTLKVQPAELEDSGVYFCASSQAPNRKETQYFGPGTRLLVL.

The CDR3 reads CASSQDGKNTEAFF. The CDR3 coding sequence is TGCGCCAGCAGCCAAGATGGGAAGAACACTGAAGCTTTCTTT. J is TRBJ1-1 and V is TRBV4-3; D is unclear. V lost 0 bases, J lost 1 base, and 6 bases lay in between. The CDR3 length is 14 residues. CDR1 is LGHNA, CDR2 YSLEER, per germline.

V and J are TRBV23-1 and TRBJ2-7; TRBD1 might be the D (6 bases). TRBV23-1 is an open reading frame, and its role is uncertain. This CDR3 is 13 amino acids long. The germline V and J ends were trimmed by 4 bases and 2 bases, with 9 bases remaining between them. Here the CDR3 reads CASSRTDPYEQYF. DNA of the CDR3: TGCGCCAGCAGTCGGACAGACCCCTACGAGCAGTACTTC.

The CDR3 reads CASSDPPNEKLFF. The CDR3 DNA is TGCGCCAGCAGCGATCCCCCTAATGAAAAACTGTTTTTT. The chain couples TRBV5-1 to TRBJ1-4; D not resolved. The CDR3 length is 13 residues. Germline CDR1 and CDR2: SGHRS and YFSETQ. Trimming stripped 4 bases from V and 3 bases from J, with 7 bases between.

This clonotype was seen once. The CDR3, as DNA: TGTGCCTGGAGTGCCGGACTAACTGAGCAGTTCTTC. Residues: CAWSAGLTEQFF. The chain uses TRBV30 and TRBJ2-1, with a weak D call TRBD2 (6 bases). Germline CDR1 GTSNPN, CDR2 SVGIG (reference sequence). V was pared by 1 base and J by 9 bases, with 10 bases between. This CDR3 spans 12 amino acids.

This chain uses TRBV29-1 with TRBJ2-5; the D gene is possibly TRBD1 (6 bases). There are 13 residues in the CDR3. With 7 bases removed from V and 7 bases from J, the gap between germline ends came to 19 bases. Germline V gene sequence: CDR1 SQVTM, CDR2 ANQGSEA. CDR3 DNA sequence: TGCAGCGGCTCCCCACAGGGCCCCGGGACCCAGTACTTC. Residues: CSGSPQGPGTQYF.